This T cell receptor beta chain came from a study of blood T cell repertoires in COVID-19. The wider study: The samples span acute and convalescent COVID-19 from the United States, Italy and Spain.

Per germline, CDR1 ENHRY and CDR2 SYGVKD. This CDR3 has 15 residues. The trim removed 4 bases at V and 4 bases at J, leaving 7 bases unmatched. As originally analysed: Using reference gene primer amplification, nucleated cell counts were estimated. This table comes from immunoSEQ multiplex PCR, and its TCRdb copy is limited to in-frame clones, with some not included. V and J calls and clone size are those listed in that table; D and trimming were worked out from the DNA. The data contain nearly 200,000 clones, 86% of them singletons. This receptor was taken from a woman aged 65 to 85 with acute or convalescent COVID-19. The source material was peripheral blood. The gene calls are TRBV10-3 and TRBJ2-1, with TRBD2 identical over 7 bases. DNA for the CDR3: TGTGCCATCAGTGCGGCGGGAGCTTCTTACAATGAGCAGTTCTTC. It translates to CAISAAGASYNEQFF.